A selection of T cell receptor beta chains follows, all from one sample in a study of cytomegalovirus exposure and HLA in healthy donors. Profiled with immunoSEQ multiplex PCR; TCRdb holds only in-frame clones, not every one. The repertoire consists of roughly 150,000 clones, with roughly 68% occurring once and the leading ten covering under 11%. Sequencing was done on a sample of PBMCs. The receptors here all came from a man aged 25-45 years in good health and CMV-seropositive. The CDR3 runs from the conserved cysteine through the conserved F or W. The D gene is left open where the match is weak.

d_call	j_call	v_call	cdr3_nt	cdr3_aa
TRBD2	TRBJ2-7	TRBV6-5	TGTGCCAGCAGAGCGGGGGTTGGCGACGAGCAGTACTTC	CASRAGVGDEQYF
NA	TRBJ2-7	TRBV28	TGTGCCAGCAGTCCTAATTTTGGAGGGCCCTCCTACGAGCAGTACTTC	CASSPNFGGPSYEQYF
TRBD2	TRBJ2-4	TRBV9	TGTGCCAGCAGCGTGGGACTAGCGGGAGACGGTGGGCAAAACATTCAGTACTTC	CASSVGLAGDGGQNIQYF
TRBD1	TRBJ2-1	TRBV4-1	TGCGCCAGCAGCCAAACACCGGGACAGGGACAAAATGAGCAGTTCTTC	CASSQTPGQGQNEQFF
TRBD2	TRBJ2-7	TRBV10-1	TGCGCCAGCAGTCCACGGACTAGCGGAATTCGATACGAGCAGTACTTC	CASSPRTSGIRYEQYF
NA	TRBJ1-2	TRBV9	TGTGCCAGCAGCCCCGGGACAACGAGCAGAGGGGATGGCTACACCTTC	CASSPGTTSRGDGYTF
TRBD1	TRBJ1-4	TRBV28	TGTGCCAGCAGCAATCAAGGGGGCAGTGAAAAACTGTTTTTT	CASSNQGGSEKLFF
TRBD1	TRBJ1-2	TRBV7-9	TGTGCCAGCAGCCCCTTCTCCGGGACAGGTCTCGGCTACACCTTC	CASSPFSGTGLGYTF
TRBD1	TRBJ1-2	TRBV9	TGTGCCAGCAGCGTAGAGTCGGGGACAGCTTACTATGGCTACACCTTC	CASSVESGTAYYGYTF
NA	TRBJ1-6	TRBV30	TGTGCCTCCAACCCCACCGGTTCACCCCTCCACTTT	CASNPTGSPLHF
TRBD2	TRBJ2-7	TRBV10-1	TGCGCCAGCAGTGGCGGGAGCTCCTACGAGCAGTACTTC	CASSGGSSYEQYF
NA	TRBJ1-1	TRBV11-3	TGTGCCAGCAGCTTAGGTCTCTCAGTCGTCAAGTCTGAAGCTTTCTTT	CASSLGLSVVKSEAFF
TRBD1	TRBJ1-2	TRBV7-2	TGTGCCAGCAGCTTAGCGGGACAGGTCTATTTTAACTATGGCTACACCTTC	CASSLAGQVYFNYGYTF
TRBD2	TRBJ2-1	TRBV6-5	TGTGCCAGCAGCCCCGGGGGGGGACCTCCAAAGCAGTTCTTC	CASSPGGGPPKQFF